This is a list of T cell receptor beta chains from one sample in a study of T-cell memory formation after mild COVID-19. MiXCR, run by TCRdb on the 5' RACE reads, gives a single entry per CDR3 protein. The sample holds about 250,000 distinct CDR3 sequences, roughly 18% seen once. The source material was PBMCs or a T cell subset sorted from them (not recorded which). Receptors were obtained from a man aged 18 to 30 who had mild COVID-19 (a few samples of this study predate the infection). Cell type and time point are not known. The CDR3 runs from the conserved cysteine through the conserved F or W. D genes are given only for firm matches. Clone size is stated in some rows and not others, as once, few, many or a class when expanded.

TGTGCCAGCAGCTCGACTAGCGGGGGTCGGACCCAGTACTTC	CASSSTSGGRTQYF	-	TRBV7-2	TRBJ2-5	TRBD2
TGCAGCGTTGAAGGGGTCGCTAGCGGGGCCTCACTCGAGCAGTTCTTC	CSVEGVASGASLEQFF	few	TRBV29-1	TRBJ2-1	TRBD2
TGCGCCAGCAGCCACCCCGACAGGGATTCACCCCTCCACTTT	CASSHPDRDSPLHF	few	TRBV4-3	TRBJ1-6	TRBD1
TGTGCCAGCAGCCCAGAAAGTGGGGAGCAGCCCCAGCATTTT	CASSPESGEQPQHF	-	TRBV7-2	TRBJ1-5	-
TGTGCCAGCAGCCCCAGGGGGGGGAGCACTGAAGCTTTCTTT	CASSPRGGSTEAFF	few	TRBV7-2	TRBJ1-1	TRBD1
TGCGCCAGCAGCCACCCAGATCTCGGTGGGACCGGGGAGCTGTTTTTT	CASSHPDLGGTGELFF	few	TRBV4-3	TRBJ2-2	-
TGTGCCTGGAGTGTAGGACAGGGGTTAAAGAATGAGCAGTTCTTC	CAWSVGQGLKNEQFF	few	TRBV30	TRBJ2-1	TRBD1
TGTGCCATCAGGACAGGGAACACTGAAGCTTTCTTT	CAIRTGNTEAFF	few	TRBV10-3	TRBJ1-1	-
TGTGCCAGCAGCCCCCGCAGGGAGTCCTACAATGAGCAGTTCTTC	CASSPRRESYNEQFF	-	TRBV7-2	TRBJ2-1	-
TGTGCCAGCAGTGAGAGGGACAGGGCGATAAGGACGGACACTGAAGCTTTCTTT	CASSERDRAIRTDTEAFF	-	TRBV2	TRBJ1-1	TRBD1
TGTGCCAGCAGCGTTACAAAGAACACTGAAGCTTTCTTT	CASSVTKNTEAFF	-	TRBV7-3	TRBJ1-1	-
TGCGCCAGCAGCTCCGACGGACCCTATGGCTACACCTTC	CASSSDGPYGYTF	-	TRBV5-1	TRBJ1-2	-
TGCAGTGCGGTTCGGGCAGGGGGCGGAACCAAAAACATTCAGTACTTC	CSAVRAGGGTKNIQYF	few	TRBV20-1	TRBJ2-4	TRBD1
TGTGCCAGCAGCTTAAGTGGGGTTCATGGCTACACCTTC	CASSLSGVHGYTF	few	TRBV7-9	TRBJ1-2	-
TGTGCCAGCTCTCCCGGAGGACAGGCCTCTAACTATGGCTACACCTTC	CASSPGGQASNYGYTF	-	TRBV18	TRBJ1-2	TRBD1
TGTGCCAGCAGCTCAGGGTTTGGCGGTAATTCACCCCTCCACTTT	CASSSGFGGNSPLHF	-	TRBV11-2	TRBJ1-6	-
TGTGCCAGCAGCGTAGGTTACGGACAGGGGTTGGCAGATACGCAGTATTTT	CASSVGYGQGLADTQYF	few	TRBV9	TRBJ2-3	TRBD1
TGCAGTGCTACCAGGGACACCTGGGACTATGGCTACACCTTC	CSATRDTWDYGYTF	-	TRBV20-1	TRBJ1-2	-
TGTGCCATCAGTGAGTCAGTTAGCGGGGGGAATGATACGCAGTATTTT	CAISESVSGGNDTQYF	-	TRBV10-3	TRBJ2-3	TRBD2
TGTGCCAGCAGCCGACGGACAGAATATGACTATGGCTACACCTTC	CASSRRTEYDYGYTF	few	TRBV6-5	TRBJ1-2	-
TGTGCCAGCAGTGGTCCGAAAGATACGCAGTATTTT	CASSGPKDTQYF	-	TRBV6-1	TRBJ2-3	-
TGTGCCAGCAGATTTAGCCTCCCCCCTCTGACTTTC	CASRFSLPPLTF	-	TRBV12-3/TRBV12-4	TRBJ2-6	-
TGTGCCAGCAGCCCAACGGGACTAGCGGAAGAGACCCAGTACTTC	CASSPTGLAEETQYF	-	TRBV11-3	TRBJ2-5	TRBD2
TGTGCCACCAGTGATGAATCTAGCGGGGGGCCCCACAATGAGCAGTTCTTC	CATSDESSGGPHNEQFF	few	TRBV24-1	TRBJ2-1	TRBD2
TGTGCCAGCAGCGTGCCTGGGACTCCGGAGACCCAGTACTTC	CASSVPGTPETQYF	-	TRBV12-3/TRBV12-4	TRBJ2-5	-
TGTGCCTGGAGTGCGAAGTGGCTGGGCGAGCAGTACTTC	CAWSAKWLGEQYF	few	TRBV30	TRBJ2-7	-
TGTGCCAGCAGGACACCGGAATTGATTGAAGCTTTCTTT	CASRTPELIEAFF	-	TRBV12-3/TRBV12-4	TRBJ1-1	-
TGCAGTGCTAGAGATACAGAGAACACTGAAGCTTTCTTT	CSARDTENTEAFF	-	TRBV20-1	TRBJ1-1	-
TGTGCCAGCAGTTACCCGGGGGCAGGCACTGAAGCTTTCTTT	CASSYPGAGTEAFF	few	TRBV6-6	TRBJ1-1	-
TGTGCCAGCAGCTTAGGGGACATTCAGTACTTC	CASSLGDIQYF	-	TRBV7-2	TRBJ2-4	-
TGTGCCAGCAAATGGGACAGGGCCCAAAACATTCAGTACTTC	CASKWDRAQNIQYF	-	TRBV7-2	TRBJ2-4	TRBD1
TGCGCCAGCAGCCAAGATTCCCAGGCTAGATTGTCTGAAGCTTTCTTT	CASSQDSQARLSEAFF	few	TRBV4-1	TRBJ1-1	-
TGCGCCAGCAGCCCCGAGACTGGAAATGAGCAGTTCTTC	CASSPETGNEQFF	many	TRBV10-1	TRBJ2-1	-
TGCGCCAGCAGCCAAGATCCTAACCCAGCCTCTGGAAACACCATATATTTT	CASSQDPNPASGNTIYF	many	TRBV4-1	TRBJ1-3	-
TGTGCCAGCAGTTTCAGACAGGGAAACACCATATATTTT	CASSFRQGNTIYF	few	TRBV12-3/TRBV12-4	TRBJ1-3	-
TGTGCCAGCAGGGCCTTTTCGGGGGTAGGAGAGACCCAGTACTTC	CASRAFSGVGETQYF	-	TRBV12-3/TRBV12-4	TRBJ2-5	-
TGTGCCAGCAGTTATTTTGGACAAAACATTCAGTACTTC	CASSYFGQNIQYF	few	TRBV12-3/TRBV12-4	TRBJ2-4	-
TGCGCCAGCAGCGGACGGGGGGGGCAAGAGACCCAGTACTTC	CASSGRGGQETQYF	once	TRBV4-1	TRBJ2-5	TRBD2
TGTGCCAGCAGCCAAGAAGTTAGGCAAGAGACCCAGTACTTC	CASSQEVRQETQYF	few	TRBV3-1	TRBJ2-5	-
TGTGCCAGCAGTCGGATGACTAGCTCCTACAATGAGCAGTTCTTC	CASSRMTSSYNEQFF	few	TRBV7-2	TRBJ2-1	-
TGTGCCAGCAGCCCCGGGACTGGGGACCCCTACGAGCAGTACTTC	CASSPGTGDPYEQYF	many	TRBV4-2	TRBJ2-7	-
TGCGCCAGCAGCCAAGGTTGGGGGGGGAACCAGCCCCAGCATTTT	CASSQGWGGNQPQHF	once	TRBV4-1	TRBJ1-5	-
TGTGCCACCAGCAGAGGTCCGGGATACTACGAGCAGTACTTC	CATSRGPGYYEQYF	-	TRBV15	TRBJ2-7	-
TGTGCCAGCAGCCCTAGGTTCGGGGCCCCCGGAGGCTACACCTTC	CASSPRFGAPGGYTF	few	TRBV4-2	TRBJ1-2	-
TGCAGTGCTAGAGAACTAGGGGACAGGGGGATCTACGAGCAGTACTTC	CSARELGDRGIYEQYF	many	TRBV20-1	TRBJ2-7	TRBD1
TGCGCCAGCAGCTTGGTACAGGGTCAACTAAGCACTGAAGCTTTCTTT	CASSLVQGQLSTEAFF	few	TRBV5-1	TRBJ1-1	-
TGTGCCAGCAGCTTAGCGGGGACTAGCGGGTTCACCTACGAGCAGTACTTC	CASSLAGTSGFTYEQYF	once	TRBV7-2	TRBJ2-7	TRBD2
TGTGCCAGCAGCACTAGGGAGGGACAGGGGGAAATACTCAGCTCCTACAATGAGCAGTTCTTC	CASSTREGQGEILSSYNEQFF	-	TRBV9	TRBJ2-1	TRBD1
TGCAGTGCTCACGGACAGGGCGCAGATACGCAGTATTTT	CSAHGQGADTQYF	-	TRBV20-1	TRBJ2-3	TRBD1
TGTGCCAGCAGCTTGAACGGGGTCGGCAATGAGCAGTTCTTC	CASSLNGVGNEQFF	-	TRBV7-3	TRBJ2-1	-
TGTGCCAGCAGCCCAGACAGGGGGCTTCGGACCTACGAGCAGTACTTC	CASSPDRGLRTYEQYF	-	TRBV7-9	TRBJ2-7	TRBD1
TGTGCCAGCAGTTTATCCAGGGATTTGCAGACCCAGTACTTC	CASSLSRDLQTQYF	-	TRBV27	TRBJ2-5	-
TGTGCCAGCAGCGGCAATACAGGGGAGGCCACTGAAGCTTTCTTT	CASSGNTGEATEAFF	few	TRBV7-9	TRBJ1-1	TRBD1
TGTGCCAGCAGCGCCTATGGGGAAGGGGTCAAAAGTTATGGCTACACCTTC	CASSAYGEGVKSYGYTF	once	TRBV6-6	TRBJ1-2	-
TGTGCCAGCAGCGGTCGTGGGGGCAAGGCGCTACGGGACGAGCAGTACTTC	CASSGRGGKALRDEQYF	once	TRBV5-6	TRBJ2-7	-
TGCAGCGTTGAGACCGGGACAGGGGACTACGAGCAGTACTTC	CSVETGTGDYEQYF	-	TRBV29-1	TRBJ2-7	TRBD1
TGTGCCAGCAGTCGCCTGGACGGCAGCCTCCGGGAGACCCAGTACTTC	CASSRLDGSLRETQYF	few	TRBV28	TRBJ2-5	-
TGTGCCAGCAGCTTAGCGGGCATGAACACTGAAGCTTTCTTT	CASSLAGMNTEAFF	few	TRBV7-2	TRBJ1-1	-
TGTGCCAGCAGCTTCTACGGCGGGGTAGCCTACAATGAGCAGTTCTTC	CASSFYGGVAYNEQFF	-	TRBV11-2	TRBJ2-1	-
TGTGCCAGCAGTCCCATAGGCGGGGCCGGGACTGAAGCTTTCTTT	CASSPIGGAGTEAFF	-	TRBV12-3/TRBV12-4	TRBJ1-1	-